This T cell receptor (delta chain) stems from a study of γδ T cells in repeated Plasmodium falciparum infection. TCRdb reran clone calling via CATT on the multiplex PCR reads. The sample includes tens of thousands of delta-chain clones, more than 0.85% of them seen just once. Vgamma9/Vdelta2+ and Vdelta2-negative gammadelta T cells were flow-sorted from PBMC for bulk sequencing. This CDR3 contains 19 residues. Germline loops: CDR1 TSWWSYY, CDR2 QGS. In the case of this clone: A far larger clone lies a single base away; this is likely a read error. At the DNA level, this CDR3 is encoded by other sequences in the same sample as well.

The sequencing input was gamma-delta T cells from blood. This TCR came from a pool of human donors (malaria-infected and uninfected, not separated). This chain uses TRDV1 with TRDJ1; possibly TRDD3 for D (5 bases). TCRdb lists no J gene, so it was determined here by aligning the DNA to germline. The CDR3 bases are TGCGCTCTTGGGGAACTAGGGGGTACAGAGTCTTACCCTTGGGATAAACTCATCTTT. Protein sequence: CALGELGGTESYPWDKLIF.